The clone carrying this T cell receptor beta chain came up once. Its matching antigen is unknown. V was trimmed by 2 bases and J by 4 bases, leaving 8 bases between them. The germline V gene has CDR1 SNHLY and CDR2 FYNNEI. CDR3 length equals 13 residues. The data belong to a study of cytomegalovirus exposure and HLA in healthy donors. Findings and limits, study-wide: Generally TCR sequences proved uncommon, though certain public TCRs appeared in numerous donors.

Produced via immunoSEQ multiplex PCR; TCRdb's table is partial and in-frame only. The repertoire holds around 140,000 clones, with roughly 87% as singletons. The sequence was obtained from a woman aged 18-35 years in good health and CMV-seronegative. The source material was PBMCs. The chain has TRBV2 and TRBJ2-5; D gene unclear. The CDR3 protein is CASSELSGETQYF. The CDR3 DNA follows: TGTGCCAGCAGTGAATTATCGGGAGAGACCCAGTACTTC.